These 27 T cell receptor beta chains came from one sample sequenced in a study of cytomegalovirus exposure and HLA in healthy donors. Primers for the PCR totalled 60 Vbeta and 13 Jbeta. Repertoires were generated with immunoSEQ multiplex PCR, while TCRdb's copy carries only in-frame clones and drops some. The sample includes about 90,000 clones, more than 65% of them seen just once. What was sequenced was PBMCs. All receptors come from a young woman in good health and CMV-seropositive.

The chain links TRBV7-2 to TRBJ1-5; possibly TRBD1 for D (5 bases). Germline CDR1 is SGHTA and CDR2 is FQGNSA. Trimming left V 5 bases short and J 7 bases short, with 18 bases between. The CDR3 is 15 residues long. In DNA, the CDR3 is TGTGCCAGCAGCCCCCAAAGGGGAGCGGGGCAGCCCCAGCATTTT. Translated, it gives CASSPQRGAGQPQHF. The whole variable domain, remainder taken from reference TRBV7-2 and TRBJ1-5, is GAGVSQSPSNKVTEKGKDVELRCDPISGHTALYWYRQSLGQGLEFLIYFQGNSAPDKSGLPSDRFSAERTGGSVSTLTIQRTQQEDSAVYLCASSPQRGAGQPQHFGDGTRLSIL.

The chain carries TRBV5-6 and TRBJ1-2; tentative D call: TRBD1 (5 bases). Trimming cost V 4 bases and J 2 bases, with 9 bases left between them. In germline, CDR1 is SGHDT, CDR2 YYEEEE. CDR3 length: 13 amino acids. This chain's CDR3 is CASSVGGNYGYTF. In DNA, the CDR3 is TGTGCCAGCAGCGTTGGGGGGAACTATGGCTACACCTTC.

The V and J genes are TRBV30 and TRBJ2-7; D gene unclear. Germline CDR1 GTSNPN, CDR2 SVGIG (reference sequence). Trimming cost V 3 bases and J 6 bases, with 9 bases left between them. This CDR3 is 11 amino acids long. CDR3 in amino acids: CAWRATGEQYF. Written as DNA, the CDR3 is TGTGCCTGGAGGGCAACGGGCGAGCAGTACTTC.

Only a few counts were recorded for this clone. The V and J genes are TRBV7-3 and TRBJ1-1, with D maybe TRBD1 (6 bases). The CDR3 loop spans 13 amino acids. V was cut by 5 bases and J by 5 bases, with 12 bases left in between. Germline loops: CDR1 SGHTA, CDR2 FQGTGA. CDR3 sequence (DNA): TGTGCCAGCAGCCCCAGGGGTGGTACTGAAGCTTTCTTT. Its translation is CASSPRGGTEAFF.

The chain links TRBV28 to TRBJ1-2; 7 positions match TRBD1. The trim removed 3 bases at V and 8 bases at J, leaving 9 bases unmatched. Germline CDR1 and CDR2: MDHEN and SYDVKM. This CDR3 region has 14 residues. The CDR3 is CASSFPGQLGGYTF. DNA of the CDR3: TGTGCCAGCAGTTTCCCGGGACAGCTGGGGGGCTACACCTTC.

V gene TRBV4-1 combines with J gene TRBJ1-2; the D gene is possibly TRBD1 (6 bases). The CDR3 extends over 15 amino acids. Per the germline V gene, CDR1 is MGHRA and CDR2 is YSYEKL. V was shortened by 0 bases and J by 4 bases, with 12 bases between the two germline ends. The CDR3 loop is CASSQDLTGLYGYTF. CDR3 DNA sequence: TGCGCCAGCAGCCAAGACTTGACAGGCCTCTATGGCTACACCTTC.

Turning to this clone: At one end, the junction sequence differs from germline, possibly due to a read error. This sample includes further DNA sequences coding for the same CDR3. The chain couples TRBV2 to TRBJ1-1; tentative D call: TRBD1 (6 bases). Germline-derived CDR1 and CDR2 are SNHLY and FYNNEI. There are 13 residues in the CDR3. CDR3 sequence (DNA): TGTGCCAGCAGTGGACAGGTGAATACTGAAGCTTTCTTT. As protein: CASSGQVNTEAFF.

The chain joins TRBV14 to TRBJ1-2; 7 positions agree with TRBD1. The CDR3 runs to 15 residues. In germline, CDR1 is SGHDN, CDR2 FVKESK. V trimming: 4 bases; J trimming: 11 bases; junction bases outside the gene matches: 16. The CDR3 region is CASSRSTGSRAAYTF. The CDR3 DNA follows: TGTGCCAGCAGCCGTTCGACAGGGAGTCGGGCGGCTTACACCTTC.

The chain joins TRBV2 to TRBJ2-7, with TRBD1 identical over 7 bases. J lost 6 bases, V lost 4 bases, and 6 bases had no gene match. Per germline, CDR1 SNHLY and CDR2 FYNNEI. The CDR3 has 13 amino acids. The CDR3 loop reads CASSAEQGLEQYF. In DNA, the CDR3 is TGTGCCAGCAGTGCCGAACAGGGGCTCGAGCAGTACTTC.

This clone was picked up a small number of times. The chain is built from TRBV7-8 and TRBJ2-1, with 12 bases lining up with TRBD2. Germline CDR1 SGHVS, CDR2 FQNEAQ. The CDR3 has 18 amino acids. Germline trimming cut 7 bases from V and 4 bases from J; bases unmatched to any gene: 14. CDR3: CASTLRASGGGFYNEQFF. In DNA form, the CDR3 reads TGTGCCAGCACCCTTCGGGCTAGCGGGGGGGGTTTTTACAATGAGCAGTTCTTC. Full variable domain (remainder filled in from reference TRBV7-8 and TRBJ2-1): GAGVSQSPRYKVAKRGQDVALRCDPISGHVSLFWYQQALGQGPEFLTYFQNEAQLDKSGLPSDRFFAERPEGSVSTLKIQRTQQEDSAVYLCASTLRASGGGFYNEQFFGPGTRLTVL.

This clone was detected a few times. This chain connects TRBV5-1 to TRBJ1-4, with 7 bases that match TRBD1. Germline V gene sequence: CDR1 SGHRS, CDR2 YFSETQ. V lost 4 bases, J lost 4 bases, and 10 bases stayed unmatched. The CDR3 is made up of 16 amino acids. As DNA, the CDR3 is TGCGCCAGCAGCCTCGCCCCACAGGGGAATAATGAAAAACTGTTTTTT. Its protein product is CASSLAPQGNNEKLFF.

CDR3 amino acids: CASSLGGGSGNTIYF. The CDR3 DNA reads TGTGCCAGCAGCTTAGGAGGGGGCTCTGGAAACACCATATATTTT. This chain links TRBV7-2 with TRBJ1-3; the D gene is possibly TRBD1 (6 bases). The CDR3 has 15 residues. V shed 1 base and J shed 0 bases, with 7 bases lying between them. From germline, CDR1 is SGHTA and CDR2 FQGNSA.

CDR3 amino acids: CASSPTHEASYEQYF. The CDR3 DNA is TGTGCCAGCTCACCAACCCATGAGGCCTCCTACGAGCAGTACTTC. The V gene is TRBV18, the J gene TRBJ2-7; D uncertain. Looked up from germline, CDR1 is KGHSH and CDR2 is LQKENI. Trimming took off 2 bases at V and 0 bases at J, with 11 bases between the two ends. The CDR3 contains 15 residues.

V and J are TRBV5-1 and TRBJ1-1; TRBD1 is a possible D gene (5 bases). The CDR3 is 15 residues long. Trimming took off 3 bases at V and 3 bases at J, with 15 bases between the two ends. The germline V gene has CDR1 SGHRS and CDR2 YFSETQ. CDR3 sequence reads: CASSSPRGIDTEAFF. Written as DNA, the CDR3 is TGCGCCAGCAGCTCCCCAAGGGGCATAGACACTGAAGCTTTCTTT.

This clone has just a few counts. The chain combines TRBV6-6 with TRBJ1-5, with no clear D. CDR1 is MNHNY and CDR2 is SVGAGI in the germline V gene (reference sequence). This CDR3 has 16 residues. V was shortened by 6 bases and J by 2 bases, with 17 bases between the two germline ends. The CDR3 sequence: CASRGRGAARNQPQHF. DNA of the CDR3: TGTGCCAGCAGAGGGCGGGGAGCAGCGCGCAATCAGCCCCAGCATTTT.

There are a few counts of this clone. This chain links TRBV7-9 with TRBJ1-4, with 8 bases lining up with TRBD1. Germline loops: CDR1 SEHNR, CDR2 FQNEAQ (reference sequence). This CDR3 contains 15 residues. V shed 7 bases, J shed 2 bases, and the junction held 6 bases outside the gene matches. The CDR3 region is CASTTTGGTNEKLFF. As DNA, the CDR3 is TGTGCCAGCACCACCACAGGGGGGACTAATGAAAAACTGTTTTTT.

The chain links TRBV9 to TRBJ1-1; 7 positions match TRBD1. The CDR3 length is 14 residues. Germline V gene lookup returns CDR1 SGDLS and CDR2 YYNGEE. With 4 bases clipped from V and 6 bases from J, the junction kept 9 bases outside the gene matches. This CDR3 reads CASSITWDRSEAFF. CDR3 in DNA: TGTGCCAGCAGCATAACTTGGGACAGATCTGAAGCTTTCTTT.

The gene calls are TRBV11-2 and TRBJ1-2; tentatively, D is TRBD1 (5 bases). Trimming shortened V by 1 base and J by 4 bases, and 10 bases separated the two germline ends. The CDR3 is made up of 14 amino acids. Germline lookup yields CDR1 SGHAT and CDR2 FQNNGV. CDR3 sequence reads: CASSLGGVPYGYTF. The CDR3 DNA reads as TGTGCCAGCAGCTTAGGGGGGGTCCCCTATGGCTACACCTTC.

The V and J genes are TRBV27 and TRBJ1-4, with TRBD1 as a possible D gene (6 bases). V was cut by 3 bases and J by 8 bases, with 16 bases left in between. The CDR3 extends over 15 amino acids. CDR1 and CDR2 (germline): MNHEY, SMNVEV (reference sequence). For the CDR3, the DNA is TGTGCCAGCAGTTTCCTCGGGACACCGGAAGAAAAACTGTTTTTT. It codes for CASSFLGTPEEKLFF. Variable domain in full (rest from reference TRBV27 and TRBJ1-4): EAQVTQNPRYLITVTGKKLTVTCSQNMNHEYMSWYRQDPGLGLRQIYYSMNVEVTDKGDVPEGYKVSRKEKRNFPLILESPSPNQTSLYFCASSFLGTPEEKLFFGSGTQLSVL.

The chain links TRBV7-3 to TRBJ2-7; TRBD1 agrees at 9 bases. J gave up 5 bases and V 2 bases, and 4 bases lay outside the gene matches. CDR3 length: 14 residues. Per germline, CDR1 SGHTA and CDR2 FQGTGA. CDR3 coding DNA: TGTGCCAGCAGCTTACTGGGACAGGGTCACGAGCAGTACTTC. Its translation is CASSLLGQGHEQYF.

V usage is TRBV28 and J usage is TRBJ1-5, with D possibly matching TRBD1 (6 bases). Germline CDR1 reads MDHEN; CDR2 reads SYDVKM. This CDR3 comprises 17 residues. The V gene lost 2 bases and the J gene lost 0 bases, with 14 bases spanning the gap. CDR3 region: CASSLRGQTISNQPQHF. CDR3 sequence (DNA): TGTGCCAGCAGTTTAAGAGGACAGACTATTAGCAATCAGCCCCAGCATTTT.

Sample share makes this clone medium-sized. The chain carries TRBV29-1 and TRBJ2-1; TRBD2 agrees at 8 bases. Germline values: CDR1 SQVTM, CDR2 ANQGSEA. V trimming: 1 base; J trimming: 7 bases; junction bases outside the gene matches: 15. The CDR3 extends over 17 amino acids. DNA of the CDR3: TGCAGCGTTGAAGGGCGGAGCGGGAGTCCCGTGTGGAATGAGCAGTTCTTC. Protein product: CSVEGRSGSPVWNEQFF.

This chain uses TRBV6-5 with TRBJ2-3, with D tentatively TRBD2 (7 bases). This CDR3 is built from 15 residues. Germline V CDR1 and CDR2: MNHEY, SVGAGI. Trimming pared 7 bases from V and 4 bases from J, leaving 18 bases between. The CDR3, as DNA: TGTGCCAGCAAAAGTCGGGGGGCCATGGCAGATACGCAGTATTTT. Amino acid sequence: CASKSRGAMADTQYF.

The chain recombines TRBV4-2 with TRBJ2-7; TRBD2 is a possible D gene (5 bases). The V gene's germline CDR1 is LGHNA and CDR2 YNFKEQ. Trimming removed 3 bases at V and 5 bases at J, with 17 bases between. The CDR3 is 15 residues long. The CDR3 sequence: CASSQEASRLDEQYF. The CDR3, as DNA: TGTGCCAGCAGCCAGGAGGCTAGCCGTCTCGACGAGCAGTACTTC.

The rearrangement joins TRBV7-9 to TRBJ2-1; 11 positions agree with TRBD2. The CDR3 extends over 14 amino acids. Looked up from germline, CDR1 is SEHNR and CDR2 is FQNEAQ (reference sequence). V lost 5 bases and J lost 5; bases outside the gene matches: 2. CDR3 sequence reads: CASSLLAGDNEQFF. As DNA, the CDR3 is TGTGCCAGCAGCCTACTAGCGGGGGACAATGAGCAGTTCTTC.

This chain connects TRBV27 to TRBJ2-3; weak D call: TRBD1 (6 bases). V lost 5 bases and J lost 1, with 13 bases in between. The CDR3 runs to 15 residues. Germline V gene lookup returns CDR1 MNHEY and CDR2 SMNVEV (reference sequence). The chain's CDR3 is CASSRGGGGTDTQYF. Here the CDR3 DNA reads TGTGCCAGCAGTCGCGGTGGGGGCGGCACAGATACGCAGTATTTT.

The chain has TRBV28 and TRBJ2-1, with D maybe TRBD2 (5 bases). Between the trimmed V and J ends, which lost 5 bases and 16 bases, there was a span of 18 bases. The germline V gene has CDR1 MDHEN and CDR2 SYDVKM. This CDR3 spans 12 amino acids. CDR3 in DNA: TGTGCCAGCAGTACCACGCGGACTCGCCAATTCTTC. The encoded protein is CASSTTRTRQFF.